The 25 T cell receptor beta chains below were found in one sample sequenced in a study of T-cell reconstitution after alpha-beta-depleted transplantation in children. Unique molecular identifiers were incorporated during preparation of the TCRbeta library. TCRdb re-called the PCR reads with MiXCR, one entry per CDR3 protein. The sample consists of 300,000 to 400,000 distinct CDR3 sequences, around 20% of them appearing once. Sequenced here: PBMCs, mostly from graft donor cells, sampled 180 days after TCRalphabeta/CD19-depleted stem cell transplant. The receptors derive from a male patient aged 10 to 17 who had a stem cell transplant for acute lymphoblastic leukemia, so the T cells may come from the graft donor.

This clonotype was observed a handful of times. CDR3 DNA sequence: TGTGCCAGCAGCCAAGATCTAGTCGGGTCCGATACGCAGTATTTT. This gives the protein CASSQDLVGSDTQYF. The chain is built from TRBV4-2 and TRBJ2-3, with unresolved D. The ends were cut back, 0 bases at V and 6 bases at J, with 13 bases in the middle. CDR3 length: 15 amino acids. In germline, CDR1 is LGHNA, CDR2 YNFKEQ.

CDR3 coding DNA: TGTGCCAGTAGTACCACTCGACTAGCGGGAGGAGGGACCGGGGAGCTGTTTTTT. Residues: CASSTTRLAGGGTGELFF. The chain is built from TRBV19 and TRBJ2-2; 13 positions agree with TRBD2. The ends lost 4 bases at V and 5 bases at J; junction bases unmatched: 10. CDR3 length: 18 amino acids. Germline CDR1 LNHDA, CDR2 SQIVND (reference sequence).

The genes are TRBV5-1 and TRBJ2-7, with D unresolved. The CDR3 has 14 residues. Trimming stripped 2 bases from V and 1 base from J, with 10 bases between. The germline V gene encodes CDR1 SGHRS and CDR2 YFSETQ. DNA of the CDR3: TGCGCCAGCAGCTTCGATTCTCCATCCTACGAGCAGTACTTC. It translates to CASSFDSPSYEQYF.

A few counts support this clonotype. J is TRBJ2-5 and V is TRBV18; D is possibly TRBD2 (5 bases). This CDR3 is built from 15 residues. V gave up 4 bases and J gave up 4 bases, with 16 bases separating them. CDR1 KGHSH and CDR2 LQKENI come from the germline V gene. The DNA of the CDR3 is TGTGCCAGCTCACAGCTTGGGCTAGCTGGAGAGACCCAGTACTTC. Protein: CASSQLGLAGETQYF.

This clonotype was counted between two and nine times. The V and J genes are TRBV12-5 and TRBJ2-7, with a tentative D call TRBD2 (5 bases). The V gene lost 7 bases and the J gene lost 3 bases, with 28 bases spanning the gap. The CDR3 runs 18 residues. Germline values: CDR1 LGHNT, CDR2 FRNRAP. CDR3 region: CASVPLAVGAFPYYEQYF. In DNA, the CDR3 is TGTGCTAGTGTTCCTCTCGCCGTGGGAGCCTTCCCGTACTACGAGCAGTACTTC.

This sequence joins TRBV4-1 and TRBJ2-2; the match to TRBD2 covers 7 bases. After removal of 4 bases from V and 6 bases from J, the junction contained 8 bases not matched to a gene. CDR3 size: 15 residues. From germline, CDR1 is MGHRA and CDR2 YSYEKL. The CDR3 loop is CASSPSGVNAGELFF. For the CDR3, the DNA is TGCGCCAGCAGCCCGAGCGGGGTCAACGCCGGGGAGCTGTTTTTT.

The rearrangement uses TRBV7-8 and TRBJ1-2; possible D gene TRBD1, 5 bases. The V gene lost 1 base and the J gene lost 6 bases, with 12 bases spanning the gap. Germline loops: CDR1 SGHVS, CDR2 FQNEAQ. The CDR3 is made up of 14 amino acids. Written as DNA, the CDR3 is TGTGCCAGCAGCTTAGAACAGGCCGTACATGGCTACACCTTC. Its protein product is CASSLEQAVHGYTF.

This clonotype came up once. The rearrangement joins TRBV19 to TRBJ2-1, with TRBD2 matching 14 bases. There are 19 residues in the CDR3. V shed 5 bases, J shed 6 bases, and the junction held 15 bases outside the gene matches. The germline gives CDR1 LNHDA, CDR2 SQIVND (reference sequence). The CDR3 protein is CASSVGLAGGFGRANEQFF. The CDR3 nucleotides read TGTGCCAGTAGTGTCGGACTAGCGGGAGGCTTCGGCCGGGCCAATGAGCAGTTCTTC.

This clonotype turned up a few times. One junction end disagrees with the germline gene, perhaps due to a read error. The chain links TRBV29-1 to TRBJ2-7; tentative D call: TRBD2 (6 bases). Germline V CDR1 and CDR2: SQVTM, ANQGSEA. The CDR3 runs to 12 residues. The CDR3 region is CSFEGLAREQYF. In DNA form, the CDR3 reads TGCAGCTTTGAGGGCCTAGCGCGGGAGCAGTACTTC.

The chain has TRBV7-9 and TRBJ1-1, with D unclear. Germline assignment: CDR1 SEHNR and CDR2 FQNEAQ (reference sequence). There are 13 residues in the CDR3. With 4 bases removed from V and 2 bases from J, the gap between germline ends came to 8 bases. The DNA of the CDR3 is TGTGCCAGCAGCTCCCGGACCAACACTGAAGCTTTCTTT. Residues: CASSSRTNTEAFF.

The sample holds a few counts of this clonotype. The CDR3 nucleotides are TGTGCCAGCAGCACGGGTGGTGGCGGGAGTGGCTACAATGAGCAGTTCTTC. Its translation: CASSTGGGGSGYNEQFF. The chain is built from TRBV7-7 and TRBJ2-1, with 7 bases fitting TRBD2. Losses at the gene ends were 5 bases for V and 3 bases for J; bases not matched to a gene: 13. CDR1 and CDR2 (germline): SSHAT, FNYEAQ (reference sequence). The CDR3 sequence is 17 residues long.

Only a few counts were recorded for this clonotype. The chain recombines TRBV7-2 with TRBJ1-3; D unclear. Germline V gene lookup returns CDR1 SGHTA and CDR2 FQGNSA. V shed 5 bases and J shed 0 bases, with 11 bases lying between them. The CDR3 is 15 residues long. The CDR3 region has the DNA TGTGCCAGCAGCCCACGACGATACTCTGGAAACACCATATATTTT. Its protein product is CASSPRRYSGNTIYF.

The CDR3 DNA reads as TGTGCCAGCAGCTTAGGACAGGGGGTGGAAGAGCAGTACTTC. Its translation: CASSLGQGVEEQYF. The chain combines TRBV7-9 with TRBJ2-7, with 9 bases that match TRBD1. Trimming at V came to 1 base and at J to 7 bases, leaving 5 bases not matched to a gene. The V gene's germline CDR1 is SEHNR and CDR2 FQNEAQ (reference sequence). There are 14 residues in the CDR3. The full variable domain, completed using reference TRBV7-9 and TRBJ2-7, is DTGVSQNPRHKITKRGQNVTFRCDPISEHNRLYWYRQTLGQGPEFLTYFQNEAQLEKSRLLSDRFSAERPKGSFSTLEIQRTEQGDSAMYLCASSLGQGVEEQYFGPGTRLTVT.

The V call is TRBV29-1, the J call TRBJ2-1, with 12 bases lining up with TRBD2. Unmatched junction bases numbered 4, after V lost 1 base and J lost 6 bases. Germline assignment: CDR1 SQVTM and CDR2 ANQGSEA. CDR3 length: 15 amino acids. In DNA form, the CDR3 reads TGCAGCGTTGAAGCCACTAGCGGGAGGCGCAATGAGCAGTTCTTC. Amino acid sequence: CSVEATSGRRNEQFF.

This clonotype was seen a few times. CDR3 amino acids: CASSRLSGRPYNEQFF. The CDR3 DNA is TGTGCCAGCAGTCGACTTAGCGGACGACCCTACAATGAGCAGTTCTTC. The chain couples TRBV6-1 to TRBJ2-1; D perhaps matches TRBD2 (6 bases). This CDR3 region has 16 residues. V gave up 5 bases and J gave up 2 bases, with 16 bases separating them. Germline V gene sequence: CDR1 MNHNS, CDR2 SASEGT.

V is TRBV14 and J is TRBJ1-6; 8 bases are a match to TRBD1. The CDR3 has 14 amino acids. With 5 bases clipped from V and 9 bases from J, the junction kept 6 bases outside the gene matches. Germline loops: CDR1 SGHDN, CDR2 FVKESK. Here the CDR3 DNA reads TGTGCCAGCAGCGGACAGGGACGATTTTCACCCCTCCACTTT. Its protein product is CASSGQGRFSPLHF.

The rearrangement uses TRBV5-6 and TRBJ1-2; D not resolved. The length of the CDR3 is 13 residues. Germline CDR1 reads SGHDT; CDR2 reads YYEEEE. V was clipped by 0 bases and J by 3 bases, with 6 bases between them. CDR3 sequence: CASSLEPYYGYTF. Written as DNA, the CDR3 is TGTGCCAGCAGCTTGGAGCCATACTATGGCTACACCTTC. Combining the CDR3 with reference TRBV5-6 and TRBJ1-2 gives the whole variable domain DAGVTQSPTHLIKTRGQQVTLRCSPKSGHDTVSWYQQALGQGPQFIFQYYEEEERQRGNFPDRFSGHQFPNYSSELNVNALLLGDSALYLCASSLEPYYGYTFGSGTRLTVV.

This clonotype was picked up a small number of times. The chain has TRBV20-1 and TRBJ2-1; a weak D match, TRBD2 (6 bases). The CDR3 extends over 13 amino acids. CDR1 and CDR2 (germline): DFQATT, SNEGSKA (reference sequence). Trimming took off 3 bases at V and 7 bases at J, with 13 bases between the two ends. The CDR3 here is CSASLHRGNEQFF. The CDR3 DNA reads as TGCAGTGCTAGTCTCCACCGGGGGAATGAGCAGTTCTTC.

About this clonotype: Compared with germline, one end of the junction differs, possibly owing to a read error. The chain combines TRBV12-3 or TRBV12-4 with TRBJ1-1; 7 positions match TRBD1. CDR3 size: 16 residues. The CDR3 region has the DNA TGTGCCAGCAAACCTCAGAGCAGGGGGAAGAACGCTGAAGCTTTCTTT. It encodes CASKPQSRGKNAEAFF.

This clonotype was observed a few times. The chain employs TRBV29-1 and TRBJ1-4; 9 bases are a match to TRBD1. Trimming cost V 5 bases and J 4 bases; bases outside gene matches: 5. The CDR3 has 14 amino acids. The germline V gene has CDR1 SQVTM and CDR2 ANQGSEA. In DNA, the CDR3 is TGCAGCGTTCGAACAGGGGGCCTTAATGAAAAACTGTTTTTT. This encodes CSVRTGGLNEKLFF.

This clonotype was detected only once. This may arise from a read error, as a much more abundant clone is one base away. The chain has TRBV10-1 and TRBJ1-1; tentative D call: TRBD1 (6 bases). CDR3 length: 14 amino acids. CDR1 is WNHNN, CDR2 SYGVQD, per germline (reference sequence). The CDR3 nucleotides are TGCGACAGCAGTGAGTCGACAGGGAACACTGAAGCTTTCTTT. It is translated as CDSSESTGNTEAFF.

This clonotype was observed a handful of times. The V call is TRBV5-1, the J call TRBJ1-6; D unresolved. From germline, CDR1 is SGHRS and CDR2 YFSETQ. There are 16 residues in the CDR3. Trimming stripped 8 bases from V and 0 bases from J, with 15 bases between. CDR3 in amino acids: CASSTRGSSYNSPLHF. The CDR3 coding sequence is TGCGCCAGTTCCACACGGGGAAGCTCCTATAATTCACCCCTCCACTTT. The complete variable domain, with remaining parts taken from reference TRBV5-1 and TRBJ1-6, reads KAGVTQTPRYLIKTRGQQVTLSCSPISGHRSVSWYQQTPGQGLQFLFEYFSETQRNKGNFPGRFSGRQFSNSRSEMNVSTLELGDSALYLCASSTRGSSYNSPLHFGNGTRLTVT.

This clonotype was detected many times. The chain has TRBV7-2 and TRBJ2-1, with 9 positions matching TRBD2. CDR1 and CDR2 (germline): SGHTA, FQGNSA. The J segment lost 3 bases and the V segment lost 0 bases, leaving 9 bases of the junction unmatched. CDR3 length equals 18 residues. The chain's CDR3 is CASSLAWTSVPFYNEQFF. CDR3 nucleotides: TGTGCCAGCAGCTTAGCGTGGACTAGCGTTCCCTTCTACAATGAGCAGTTCTTC.

This sequence joins TRBV21-1 and TRBJ1-4. TRBV21-1 is noted as a pseudogene. The CDR3 loop spans 12 amino acids. As DNA, the CDR3 is TGTGCCAGCAGCCCGAGGCCGGAAAAACTGTTTTTT. It translates to CASSPRPEKLFF.

The chain employs TRBV6-4 and TRBJ2-6, with D uncertain. The ends were cut back, 6 bases at V and 1 base at J, with 10 bases in the middle. CDR1 is MRHNA and CDR2 is SNTAGT in the germline V gene. The CDR3 has 15 residues. CDR3 protein: CASSEDTSGANVLTF. CDR3 sequence (DNA): TGTGCCAGCAGCGAAGACACTTCTGGGGCCAACGTCCTGACTTTC.